These 17 T cell receptor beta chains were all obtained from the same sample, sequenced in a study of T-cell memory formation after mild COVID-19. TCRdb re-called the 5' RACE reads through MiXCR, storing one row per CDR3 protein. The profile shows approximately 150,000 distinct CDR3 sequences, over 10% of them singletons. The source material was PBMCs or a T cell subset sorted from them (not recorded which). Receptor source: a young man who had mild COVID-19 (a few samples of this study predate the infection). Cell type and time point are not known.

This clonotype was observed a few times. The J gene is TRBJ2-2, the V gene TRBV7-2, with a weak D call TRBD1 (6 bases). Germline-derived CDR1 and CDR2 are SGHTA and FQGNSA. This CDR3 has 15 residues. The V end lost 2 bases, the J end lost 6 bases, and 13 bases lay between the germline ends. CDR3: CASSLTGMQAGELFF. The CDR3 DNA is TGTGCCAGCAGCTTAACAGGGATGCAGGCCGGGGAGCTGTTTTTT.

CDR3 residues: CASHRGPRDTQYF. In nucleotides, the CDR3 is TGTGCCAGCCACAGGGGGCCGAGGGATACGCAGTATTTT. The gene calls are TRBV6-5 and TRBJ2-3; 9 bases are a match to TRBD1. Germline values: CDR1 MNHEY, CDR2 SVGAGI. Germline trimming cut 8 bases from V and 6 bases from J; bases unmatched to any gene: 6. The CDR3 sequence is 13 residues long.

The V and J genes are TRBV5-6 and TRBJ2-1; D not resolved. V gave up 4 bases and J gave up 7 bases, with 12 bases separating them. The CDR3 spans 13 residues. CDR1 is SGHDT, CDR2 YYEEEE, per germline. CDR3 amino acids: CASSPPVVNEQFF. CDR3 DNA: TGTGCCAGCAGCCCCCCGGTGGTGAATGAGCAGTTCTTC.

This clonotype was picked up a small number of times. The chain joins TRBV14 to TRBJ2-4; a possible D gene is TRBD2 (6 bases). Germline V gives CDR1 SGHDN, CDR2 FVKESK. Trimming took 0 bases from V and 9 from J, leaving 9 bases between them. This CDR3 is 13 amino acids long. The CDR3 sequence: CASSQDQGGIQYF. The CDR3 region has the DNA TGTGCCAGCAGCCAAGACCAGGGAGGCATTCAGTACTTC. The variable domain in full, with the rest retrieved from reference TRBV14 and TRBJ2-4, is EAGVTQFPSHSVIEKGQTVTLRCDPISGHDNLYWYRRVMGKEIKFLLHFVKESKQDESGMPNNRFLAERTGGTYSTLKVQPAELEDSGVYFCASSQDQGGIQYFGAGTRLSVL.

This clonotype was picked up a small number of times. The V and J genes are TRBV20-1 and TRBJ2-7; 9 bases fit TRBD1. V dropped 3 bases and J dropped 0; count of bases not matched to a gene: 0. The germline V gene encodes CDR1 DFQATT and CDR2 SNEGSKA (reference sequence). This CDR3 spans 13 amino acids. This CDR3 is CSARTGGSYEQYV. The CDR3 coding sequence is TGCAGTGCTAGGACAGGGGGCTCCTACGAGCAGTACGTC.

CDR3 in DNA: TGTGCCAGCAGCGGAAGCACAGGGGGCGGTGGCTACACCTTC. Translating it yields CASSGSTGGGGYTF. The chain carries TRBV9 and TRBJ1-2; TRBD1 matches 9 bases. CDR1 is SGDLS, CDR2 YYNGEE, per germline. The CDR3 extends over 14 amino acids. The trim removed 3 bases at V and 7 bases at J, leaving 7 bases unmatched.

This chain connects TRBV12-3 or TRBV12-4 to TRBJ2-1, with 8 positions matching TRBD1. Unmatched junction bases numbered 7, after V lost 7 bases and J lost 2 bases. This CDR3 is 15 amino acids long. DNA for the CDR3: TGTGCCAGCACCCCCGGACAGGGAGCCTACAATGAGCAGTTCTTC. This encodes CASTPGQGAYNEQFF.

Only a few counts were recorded for this clonotype. The gene calls are TRBV29-1 and TRBJ1-5, with D perhaps TRBD1 (5 bases). CDR1 SQVTM and CDR2 ANQGSEA come from the germline V gene. V lost 6 bases, J lost 2 bases, and 11 bases lay in between. CDR3 length: 13 residues. The CDR3, as DNA: TGCAGCGTCCCGGGACTCGGCAATCAGCCCCAGCATTTT. Protein: CSVPGLGNQPQHF.

The chain is built from TRBV11-2 and TRBJ1-2; 8 nucleotides line up with TRBD1. The CDR3 extends over 15 amino acids. The trim removed 5 bases at V and 2 bases at J, leaving 7 bases unmatched. From germline, CDR1 is SGHAT and CDR2 FQNNGV. In nucleotides, the CDR3 is TGTGCCAGCAGCCCCAGGACAGGGAAGAACTATGGCTACACCTTC. It specifies CASSPRTGKNYGYTF.

The J gene is TRBJ1-1, the V gene TRBV28; 8 bases map to TRBD1. The V gene end was trimmed by 5 bases and the J gene end by 5 bases; junction bases not matched to a gene: 10. The CDR3 has 15 amino acids. Germline V gene data show CDR1 as MDHEN and CDR2 as SYDVKM. This chain's CDR3 is CASSTSSGGWTEAFF. DNA for the CDR3: TGTGCCAGCAGTACTTCTTCAGGGGGCTGGACTGAAGCTTTCTTT.

This clonotype was counted between two and nine times. J is TRBJ2-3 and V is TRBV5-1; possible D gene TRBD2, 7 bases. Trimming pared 8 bases from V and 1 base from J, leaving 14 bases between. CDR3 length equals 14 residues. CDR1 and CDR2 from the germline V gene are SGHRS and YFSETQ. CDR3 loop: CASGRGAGTDTQYF. The CDR3 nucleotides are TGCGCCAGTGGCCGGGGGGCCGGCACAGATACGCAGTATTTT.

In this sample, this clonotype turned up a few times. The J gene is TRBJ2-5, the V gene TRBV2; possible D gene TRBD1, 6 bases. CDR3 length: 13 residues. V lost 6 bases and J 5 bases, leaving 13 bases between the germline ends. CDR1 is SNHLY and CDR2 is FYNNEI in the germline V gene. The CDR3 protein is CASRQGIGETQYF. The CDR3 nucleotides are TGTGCCAGCAGACAGGGTATAGGGGAGACCCAGTACTTC.

The chain has TRBV6-1 and TRBJ1-1; no firm D call. Germline V gene sequence: CDR1 MNHNS, CDR2 SASEGT. CDR3 length: 13 residues. V was shortened by 8 bases and J by 1 base, with 11 bases between the two germline ends. CDR3 bases: TGTGCCAGCGGGTCCCTGAGGAACACTGAAGCTTTCTTT. It specifies CASGSLRNTEAFF.

J is TRBJ1-2 and V is TRBV6-6; D gene unclear. Trimming pared 3 bases from V and 2 bases from J, leaving 7 bases between. CDR1 and CDR2 from the germline V gene are MNHNY and SVGAGI (reference sequence). This CDR3 contains 13 residues. CDR3 amino acids: CASSYTANYGYTF. The CDR3 DNA sequence: TGTGCCAGCAGTTATACAGCAAACTATGGCTACACCTTC.

J is TRBJ2-3 and V is TRBV7-8, with 7 bases fitting TRBD2. This CDR3 has 15 amino acids. The ends lost 5 bases at V and 2 bases at J; junction bases unmatched: 7. Per germline, CDR1 SGHVS and CDR2 FQNEAQ. CDR3 coding DNA: TGTGCCAGCAGCGATAGACTAGCCGACACAGATACGCAGTATTTT. Protein: CASSDRLADTDTQYF.

This clonotype has at least ten counts. The chain employs TRBV7-3 and TRBJ2-3, with D perhaps TRBD2 (6 bases). Germline values: CDR1 SGHTA, CDR2 FQGTGA. The ends were cut back, 4 bases at V and 3 bases at J, with 14 bases in the middle. CDR3 length equals 15 residues. CDR3 nucleotide sequence: TGTGCCAGCAGCTCAAGCTGGGGGGATACAGATACGCAGTATTTT. The encoded protein is CASSSSWGDTDTQYF.

Only a few counts were recorded for this clonotype. CDR3 region: CASGSGRNQPQHF. The CDR3 DNA reads TGTGCCAGCGGTTCGGGGCGCAATCAGCCCCAGCATTTT. The gene calls are TRBV7-2 and TRBJ1-5; weak D call: TRBD1 (5 bases). The germline V gene encodes CDR1 SGHTA and CDR2 FQGNSA. The CDR3 spans 13 residues. Trimming took off 8 bases at V and 2 bases at J, with 10 bases between the two ends.